The subject of this entry is one T cell receptor beta chain. The antigen is unknown. Sequencing targeted expressed TCRB transcripts, as all isolated RNA had been reverse transcribed. Approximately 3.6 million reads, on average, came from each naive, central memory and regulatory T cell sample. Repertoires were generated with immunoSEQ multiplex PCR, while TCRdb's copy carries only in-frame clones and drops some. The sample has under 300,000 clones, under 20% seen once. The sample belongs to a study of beta chain features in type 1 diabetes. Whole-study findings and limits: Shortening of TCRB CDR3s, moderate but significant, appeared in all four CD4+ subsets of Type 1 diabetes patients.

Sorting gave populations that all exceeded 98% purity. Trimming took 0 bases from V and 18 from J; bases not matched to a gene: 11. Germline values: CDR1 SGDLS, CDR2 YYNGEE. CDR3 length: 15 residues. The sequence was obtained from a man younger than 40 with type 1 diabetes. The chain recombines TRBV9 with TRBJ2-6; 11 nucleotides line up with TRBD1. The sequenced sample was naive CD4+ T cells from blood. CDR3: CASSVAGTGGPPRTF. The CDR3, as DNA: TGTGCCAGCAGCGTAGCCGGGACAGGGGGTCCCCCGCGGACTTTC.